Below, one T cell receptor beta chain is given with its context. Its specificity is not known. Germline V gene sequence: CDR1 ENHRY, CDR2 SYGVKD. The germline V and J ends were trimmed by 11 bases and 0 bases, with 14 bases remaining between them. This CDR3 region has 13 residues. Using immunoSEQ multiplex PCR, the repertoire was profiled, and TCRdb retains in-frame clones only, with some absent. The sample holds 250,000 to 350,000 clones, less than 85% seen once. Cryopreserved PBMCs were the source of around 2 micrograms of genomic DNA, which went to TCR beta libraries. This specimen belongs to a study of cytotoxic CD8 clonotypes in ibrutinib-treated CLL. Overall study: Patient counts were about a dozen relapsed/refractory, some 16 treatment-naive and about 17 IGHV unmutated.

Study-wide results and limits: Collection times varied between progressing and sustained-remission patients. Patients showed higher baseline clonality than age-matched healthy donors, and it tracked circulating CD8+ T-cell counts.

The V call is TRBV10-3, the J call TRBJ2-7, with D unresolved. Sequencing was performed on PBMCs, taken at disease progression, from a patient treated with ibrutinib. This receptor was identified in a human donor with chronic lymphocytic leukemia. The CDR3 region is CASQTPNSYEQYF. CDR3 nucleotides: TGTGCCTCACAGACTCCGAACTCCTACGAGCAGTACTTC.